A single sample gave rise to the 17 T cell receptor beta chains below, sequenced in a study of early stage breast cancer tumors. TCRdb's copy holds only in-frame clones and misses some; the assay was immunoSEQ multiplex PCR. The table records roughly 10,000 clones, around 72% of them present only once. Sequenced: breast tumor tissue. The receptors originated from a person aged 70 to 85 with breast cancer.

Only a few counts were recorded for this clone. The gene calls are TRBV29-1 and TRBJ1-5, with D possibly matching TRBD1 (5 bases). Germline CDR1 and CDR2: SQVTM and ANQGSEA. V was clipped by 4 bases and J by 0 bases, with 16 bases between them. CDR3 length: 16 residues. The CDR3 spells CSVVTGATDSNQPQHF. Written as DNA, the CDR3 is TGCAGCGTTGTTACAGGCGCTACCGATAGCAATCAGCCCCAGCATTTT.

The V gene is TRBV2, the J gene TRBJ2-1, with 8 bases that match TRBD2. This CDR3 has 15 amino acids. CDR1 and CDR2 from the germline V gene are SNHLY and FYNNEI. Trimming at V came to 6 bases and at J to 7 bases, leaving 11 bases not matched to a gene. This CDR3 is CASSRRGGAANEQFF. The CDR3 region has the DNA TGTGCCAGCAGCAGACGGGGGGGAGCGGCGAATGAGCAGTTCTTC.

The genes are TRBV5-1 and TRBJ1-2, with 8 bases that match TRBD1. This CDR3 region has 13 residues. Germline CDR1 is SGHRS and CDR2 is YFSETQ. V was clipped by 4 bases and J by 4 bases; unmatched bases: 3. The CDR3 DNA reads TGCGCCAGCAGCCCGGACAGGGCCTATGGCTACACCTTC. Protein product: CASSPDRAYGYTF.

CDR3 amino acids: CASSYRTVSNQPQHF. CDR3 sequence (DNA): TGTGCCAGCAGCTATAGGACAGTCAGCAATCAGCCCCAGCATTTT. This sequence joins TRBV6-5 and TRBJ1-5; maybe TRBD1 (6 bases). Trimming took off 6 bases at V and 1 base at J, with 13 bases between the two ends. Germline CDR1 is MNHEY and CDR2 is SVGAGI. This CDR3 has 15 residues.

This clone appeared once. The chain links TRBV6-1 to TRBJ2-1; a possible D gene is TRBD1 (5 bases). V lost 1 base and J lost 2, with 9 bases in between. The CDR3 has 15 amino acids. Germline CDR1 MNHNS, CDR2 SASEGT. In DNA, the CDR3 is TGTGCCAGCAGTGAAGACAGGTCCCCCTACAATGAGCAGTTCTTC. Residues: CASSEDRSPYNEQFF.

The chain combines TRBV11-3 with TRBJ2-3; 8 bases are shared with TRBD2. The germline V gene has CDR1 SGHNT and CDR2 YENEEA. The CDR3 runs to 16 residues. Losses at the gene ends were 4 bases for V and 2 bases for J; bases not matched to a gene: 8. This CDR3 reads CASSSSSSGSTDTQYF. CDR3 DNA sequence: TGTGCCAGCAGCTCATCGTCTAGCGGGTCCACAGATACGCAGTATTTT.

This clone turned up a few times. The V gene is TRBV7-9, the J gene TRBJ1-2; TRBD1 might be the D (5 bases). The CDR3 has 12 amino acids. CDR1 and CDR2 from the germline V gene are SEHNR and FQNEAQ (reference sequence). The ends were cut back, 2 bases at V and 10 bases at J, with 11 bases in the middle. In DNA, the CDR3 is TGTGCCAGCAGCTTACTAGGGGCTGACTACACCTTC. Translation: CASSLLGADYTF.

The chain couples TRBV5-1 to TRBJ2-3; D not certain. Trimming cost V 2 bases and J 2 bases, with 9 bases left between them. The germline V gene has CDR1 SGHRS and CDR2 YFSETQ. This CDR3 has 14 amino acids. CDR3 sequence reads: CASSLRQDTDTQYF. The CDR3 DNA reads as TGCGCCAGCAGCTTAAGACAAGACACAGATACGCAGTATTTT.

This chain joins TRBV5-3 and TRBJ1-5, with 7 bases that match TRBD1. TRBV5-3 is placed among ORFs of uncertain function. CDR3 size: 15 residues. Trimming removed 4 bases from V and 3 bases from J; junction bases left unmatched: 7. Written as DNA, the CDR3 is TGTGCCAGAAGCGTTAAGGGACAGATCAATCAGCCCCAGCATTTT. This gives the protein CARSVKGQINQPQHF.

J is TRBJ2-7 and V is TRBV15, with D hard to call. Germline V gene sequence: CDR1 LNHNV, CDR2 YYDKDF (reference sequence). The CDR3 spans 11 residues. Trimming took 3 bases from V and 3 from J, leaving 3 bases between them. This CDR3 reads CATSSYYEQYF. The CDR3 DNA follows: TGTGCCACCAGCAGCTACTACGAGCAGTACTTC. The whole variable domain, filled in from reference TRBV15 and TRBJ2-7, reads DAMVIQNPRYQVTQFGKPVTLSCSQTLNHNVMYWYQQKSSQAPKLLFHYYDKDFNNEADTPDNFQSRRPNTSFCFLDIRSPGLGDTAMYLCATSSYYEQYFGPGTRLTVT.

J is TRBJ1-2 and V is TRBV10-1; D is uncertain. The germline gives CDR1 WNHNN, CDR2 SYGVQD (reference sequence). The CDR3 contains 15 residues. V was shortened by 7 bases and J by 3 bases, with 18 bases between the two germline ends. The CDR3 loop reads CASTSRKDNYYGYTF. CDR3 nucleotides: TGCGCCAGCACCAGCCGCAAAGACAATTACTATGGCTACACCTTC.

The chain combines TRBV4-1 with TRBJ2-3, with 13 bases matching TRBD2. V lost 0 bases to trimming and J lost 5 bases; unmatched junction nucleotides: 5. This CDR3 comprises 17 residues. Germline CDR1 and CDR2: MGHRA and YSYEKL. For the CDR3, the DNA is TGCGCCAGCAGCCAAGAATGGACTAGCGGGAGTGGAGATACGCAGTATTTT. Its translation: CASSQEWTSGSGDTQYF.

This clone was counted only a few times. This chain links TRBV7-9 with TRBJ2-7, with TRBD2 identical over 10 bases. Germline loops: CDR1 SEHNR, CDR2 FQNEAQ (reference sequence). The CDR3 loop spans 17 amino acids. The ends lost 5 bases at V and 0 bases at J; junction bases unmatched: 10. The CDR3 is CASSPATSGALSYEQYF. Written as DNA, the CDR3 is TGTGCCAGCAGCCCAGCAACTAGCGGGGCCCTCTCCTACGAGCAGTACTTC.

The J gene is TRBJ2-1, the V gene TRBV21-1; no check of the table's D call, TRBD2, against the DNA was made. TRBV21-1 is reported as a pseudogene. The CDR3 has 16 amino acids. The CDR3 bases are TGTGCCAGCAGCACCCTAAGCGGGGGGCGAAACAATGAGCAGTTCTTC. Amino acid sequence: CASSTLSGGRNNEQFF.

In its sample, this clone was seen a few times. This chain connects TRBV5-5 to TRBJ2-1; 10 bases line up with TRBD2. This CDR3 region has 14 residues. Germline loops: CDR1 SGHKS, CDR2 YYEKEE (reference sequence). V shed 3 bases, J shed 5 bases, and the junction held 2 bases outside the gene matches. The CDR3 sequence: CASSSLAGNNEQFF. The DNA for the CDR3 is TGTGCCAGCAGCTCACTAGCGGGGAACAATGAGCAGTTCTTC.

CDR3 residues: CAWTTGAYGYTF. The CDR3 DNA reads as TGTGCCTGGACTACAGGGGCCTATGGCTACACCTTC. The rearrangement uses TRBV30 and TRBJ1-2; TRBD1 matches 7 bases. Germline CDR1 and CDR2: GTSNPN and SVGIG (reference sequence). Trimming removed 4 bases from V and 4 bases from J; junction bases left unmatched: 3. The CDR3 consists of 12 residues.

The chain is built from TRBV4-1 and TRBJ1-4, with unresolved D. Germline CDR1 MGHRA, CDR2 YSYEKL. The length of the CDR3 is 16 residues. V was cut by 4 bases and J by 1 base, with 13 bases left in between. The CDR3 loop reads CASSLFLSVTNEKLFF. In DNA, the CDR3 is TGCGCCAGCAGCCTTTTTTTGAGTGTAACTAATGAAAAACTGTTTTTT.